This TCR beta chain was recovered during a study of TIL therapy for anti-PD-1-resistant metastatic lung cancer. Time point indicated: pre-treatment sample, taken before nivolumab and TIL therapy. Adults with stage 4 NSCLC were enrolled in a phase I trial. The V and J ends lost 1 base and 6 bases respectively, with 7 bases between them. The germline V gene has CDR1 SGHRS and CDR2 YFSETQ. This CDR3 has 13 amino acids. Sequencing used immunoSEQ v3. The repertoire was sequenced with immunoSEQ multiplex PCR; TCRdb's copy has only in-frame clones and lacks some. The repertoire holds 50,000 or so clones, with 79% as singletons.

The receptor was derived from a woman aged 30-79 years with non-small cell lung cancer. This sample comprised blood, obtained at baseline. The V call is TRBV5-1, the J call TRBJ1-4; D possibly corresponds to TRBD1 (6 bases). The CDR3 DNA follows: TGCGCCAGCAGCTTGAACAGGGATGAAAAACTGTTTTTT. This gives the protein CASSLNRDEKLFF. Full variable domain (remainder filled in from reference TRBV5-1 and TRBJ1-4): KAGVTQTPRYLIKTRGQQVTLSCSPISGHRSVSWYQQTPGQGLQFLFEYFSETQRNKGNFPGRFSGRQFSNSRSEMNVSTLELGDSALYLCASSLNRDEKLFFGSGTQLSVL.